Sequencing of this T cell receptor beta chain was carried out in a study of cytomegalovirus exposure and HLA in healthy donors. PCR amplification relied on 60 Vbeta primers (plus 13 Jbeta primers). TCRdb's copy holds only in-frame clones and misses some; the assay was immunoSEQ multiplex PCR. The sample includes 200,000 or so clones, 81% seen only once; the top ten take over 3.5%. Trimming pared 4 bases from V and 4 bases from J, leaving 8 bases between. There are 13 residues in the CDR3. Germline loops: CDR1 WSHSY, CDR2 SAAADI. The origin of this receptor is a man aged 45-65 years in good health and CMV-seronegative. The chain links TRBV10-2 to TRBJ2-1, with a tentative D call TRBD2 (5 bases). Sample: PBMCs. The CDR3, as DNA: TGCGCCAGCAGTGCGGGATTTTACAATGAGCAGTTCTTC. It specifies CASSAGFYNEQFF.